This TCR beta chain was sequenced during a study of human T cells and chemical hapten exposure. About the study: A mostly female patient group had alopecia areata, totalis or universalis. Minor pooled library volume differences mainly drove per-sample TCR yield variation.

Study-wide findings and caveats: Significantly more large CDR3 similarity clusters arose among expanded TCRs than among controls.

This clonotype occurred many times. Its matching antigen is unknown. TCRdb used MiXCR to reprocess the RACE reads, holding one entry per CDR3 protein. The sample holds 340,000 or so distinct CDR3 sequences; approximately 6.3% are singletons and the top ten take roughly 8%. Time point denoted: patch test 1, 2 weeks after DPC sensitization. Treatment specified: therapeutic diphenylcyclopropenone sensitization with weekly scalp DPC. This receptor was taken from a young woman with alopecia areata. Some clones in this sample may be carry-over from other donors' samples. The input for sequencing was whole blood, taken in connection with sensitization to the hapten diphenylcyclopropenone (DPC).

The DNA for the CDR3 is TGTGCCAGCAGCTTAGCGCTGGATAATTCACCCCTCCACTTT. It yields the protein CASSLALDNSPLHF. V gene TRBV7-2 combines with J gene TRBJ1-6; D is unclear. The CDR3 extends over 14 amino acids. Germline V gives CDR1 SGHTA, CDR2 FQGNSA. Trimming removed 0 bases from V and 5 bases from J, with 5 bases in between. The variable domain in full, with the rest retrieved from reference TRBV7-2 and TRBJ1-6, is GAGVSQSPSNKVTEKGKDVELRCDPISGHTALYWYRQSLGQGLEFLIYFQGNSAPDKSGLPSDRFSAERTGGSVSTLTIQRTQQEDSAVYLCASSLALDNSPLHFGNGTRLTVT.